This T cell receptor (beta chain) came from a study of blood T cells in healthy people across ages. Sample-barcoded 5' priming and a J-beta primer mix drove a second PCR of roughly 7 to 11 cycles. The template-switch adaptor was a 5' adaptor with 12 random nucleotides. It tagged each cDNA molecule. MiXCR was run by TCRdb on the 5' RACE reads, yielding one entry per CDR3 protein. The sample includes roughly 1.9 million distinct CDR3 sequences, approximately 40% seen only once; the top ten take more than 20%. The sequencing sample was made of blood. The receptor comes from a human donor in good health.

CDR3 bases: TGTGCCAGCAGCTTGTTGCCGGGACAGGAGATGTCCTATGTCATCGACGAGCAGTACTTC. Its translation: CASSLLPGQEMSYVIDEQYF. This chain joins TRBV5-6 and TRBJ2-7; TRBD1 agrees at 8 bases. This CDR3 contains 20 residues. Germline CDR1 and CDR2: SGHDT and YYEEEE. The junction had 23 bases not matched to a gene; V was cut back by 1 base and J by 5 bases. Together with reference TRBV5-6 and TRBJ2-7, the CDR3 gives the full variable domain: DAGVTQSPTHLIKTRGQQVTLRCSPKSGHDTVSWYQQALGQGPQFIFQYYEEEERQRGNFPDRFSGHQFPNYSSELNVNALLLGDSALYLCASSLLPGQEMSYVIDEQYFGPGTRLTVT.